The 32 T cell receptor beta chains below come from one sample, sequenced in a study of cytomegalovirus exposure and HLA in healthy donors. It was with 60 Vbeta and 13 Jbeta primers that the PCR ran. Clones were read by immunoSEQ multiplex PCR, and TCRdb kept only the in-frame ones, dropping some. The sample lists more than 85,000 clones, 76% occurring once. The sample taken for sequencing was PBMCs. All receptors derive from a man in his thirties or forties in good health and CMV-seropositive.

The gene calls are TRBV9 and TRBJ2-2; D ambiguous. This CDR3 is 11 amino acids long. Germline V gene data show CDR1 as SGDLS and CDR2 as YYNGEE. V lost 4 bases, J lost 5 bases, and 3 bases lay in between. CDR3 DNA: TGTGCCAGCAGCTCGACCGGGGAGCTGTTTTTT. Residues: CASSSTGELFF.

The chain employs TRBV7-2 and TRBJ1-1; D remains ambiguous. Germline-derived CDR1 and CDR2 are SGHTA and FQGNSA. This CDR3 is 18 amino acids long. The V end was cut by 5 bases, the J end by 1 base, with 23 bases between. CDR3 in DNA: TGTGCCAGCAGCCCCAGCGGGTCCTTACCGATCTCGAACACTGAAGCTTTCTTT. Translating it yields CASSPSGSLPISNTEAFF.

The chain combines TRBV5-6 with TRBJ1-1; D is uncertain. V was clipped by 2 bases and J by 5 bases, with 10 bases between them. This CDR3 has 13 amino acids. Germline V gene data show CDR1 as SGHDT and CDR2 as YYEEEE. The CDR3 DNA reads as TGTGCCAGCAGCTTAGGGCGGGTAACTGAAGCTTTCTTT. The encoded protein is CASSLGRVTEAFF.

The genes are TRBV30 and TRBJ1-6; D might be TRBD1 (5 bases). The CDR3 totals 15 residues. V gave up 1 base and J gave up 3 bases, with 10 bases separating them. Germline V gene data show CDR1 as GTSNPN and CDR2 as SVGIG (reference sequence). The CDR3 DNA sequence: TGTGCCTGGAGTGCCGGGGACTTCTATAATTCACCCCTCCACTTT. Translation: CAWSAGDFYNSPLHF.

This chain links TRBV30 with TRBJ1-5; D unresolved. The CDR3 loop spans 13 amino acids. V lost 2 bases, J lost 0 bases, and 5 bases lay in between. Germline-derived CDR1 and CDR2 are GTSNPN and SVGIG (reference sequence). Here the CDR3 reads CAWSRGSNQPQHF. The DNA for the CDR3 is TGTGCCTGGAGTAGAGGTAGCAATCAGCCCCAGCATTTT.

This clone was counted a few times. This chain links TRBV6-5 with TRBJ2-7; the D is unclear. The germline gives CDR1 MNHEY, CDR2 SVGAGI. The CDR3 runs 11 residues. The V gene lost 5 bases and the J gene lost 2 bases, with 4 bases spanning the gap. The CDR3, as DNA: TGTGCCAGCAGTGGCCCCTACGAGCAGTACTTC. Its translation: CASSGPYEQYF.

The V call is TRBV7-2, the J call TRBJ1-2, with D perhaps matching TRBD1 (6 bases). V gave up 2 bases and J gave up 5 bases, with 12 bases separating them. The CDR3 extends over 14 amino acids. Germline-derived CDR1 and CDR2 are SGHTA and FQGNSA. CDR3 amino acids: CASSLRRGHYGYTF. In nucleotides, the CDR3 is TGTGCCAGCAGCTTACGAAGGGGACATTATGGCTACACCTTC. Complete variable domain (other parts from reference TRBV7-2 and TRBJ1-2): GAGVSQSPSNKVTEKGKDVELRCDPISGHTALYWYRQSLGQGLEFLIYFQGNSAPDKSGLPSDRFSAERTGGSVSTLTIQRTQQEDSAVYLCASSLRRGHYGYTFGSGTRLTVV.

This clone was seen a handful of times. The V gene is TRBV19, the J gene TRBJ1-2; unclear D gene. The V end lost 8 bases, the J end lost 1 base, and 17 bases lay between the germline ends. This CDR3 spans 15 amino acids. The V gene's germline CDR1 is LNHDA and CDR2 SQIVND (reference sequence). CDR3 sequence (DNA): TGTGCCAGTGGGGAGGAGCCTTTTTTTAACTATGGCTACACCTTC. The encoded protein is CASGEEPFFNYGYTF. The variable domain in full, with the rest retrieved from reference TRBV19 and TRBJ1-2, is DGGITQSPKYLFRKEGQNVTLSCEQNLNHDAMYWYRQDPGQGLRLIYYSQIVNDFQKGDIAEGYSVSREKKESFPLTVTSAQKNPTAFYLCASGEEPFFNYGYTFGSGTRLTVV.

The sample holds a few counts of this clone. This chain links TRBV7-9 with TRBJ1-2; a possible D gene is TRBD1 (6 bases). In germline, CDR1 is SEHNR, CDR2 FQNEAQ (reference sequence). The length of the CDR3 is 14 residues. Trimming left V 4 bases short and J 7 bases short, with 16 bases between. The CDR3 loop reads CASSSGQSWGGYTF. The CDR3 DNA is TGTGCCAGCAGCTCCGGACAGTCGTGGGGTGGCTACACCTTC. The full variable domain, its missing parts supplied by reference TRBV7-9 and TRBJ1-2, is DTGVSQNPRHKITKRGQNVTFRCDPISEHNRLYWYRQTLGQGPEFLTYFQNEAQLEKSRLLSDRFSAERPKGSFSTLEIQRTEQGDSAMYLCASSSGQSWGGYTFGSGTRLTVV.

V gene TRBV5-6 combines with J gene TRBJ2-4, with D tentatively TRBD1 (6 bases). Trimming cost V 0 bases and J 8 bases, with 15 bases left between them. The CDR3 runs 15 residues. CDR1 is SGHDT and CDR2 is YYEEEE in the germline V gene. The CDR3 bases are TGTGCCAGCAGCTTGGGCAGGGGATATGTCGACATTCAGTACTTC. It translates to CASSLGRGYVDIQYF.

This rearrangement joins TRBV28 to TRBJ1-1; weak D call: TRBD1 (5 bases). V was trimmed by 6 bases and J by 1 base, leaving 9 bases between them. The germline gives CDR1 MDHEN, CDR2 SYDVKM. CDR3 size: 13 residues. In nucleotides, the CDR3 is TGTGCCAGCAGCGGCAGGGCGAACACTGAAGCTTTCTTT. This codes for CASSGRANTEAFF. The full variable domain, its missing parts supplied by reference TRBV28 and TRBJ1-1, is DVKVTQSSRYLVKRTGEKVFLECVQDMDHENMFWYRQDPGLGLRLIYFSYDVKMKEKGDIPEGYSVSREKKERFSLILESASTNQTSMYLCASSGRANTEAFFGQGTRLTVV.

V usage is TRBV6-1 and J usage is TRBJ2-5; D is perhaps TRBD2 (5 bases). V lost 3 bases and J 9 bases, leaving 14 bases between the germline ends. Per the germline V gene, CDR1 is MNHNS and CDR2 is SASEGT. This CDR3 region has 13 residues. The CDR3 here is CASSDLGEEAQYF. The CDR3, as DNA: TGTGCCAGCAGTGATTTGGGTGAGGAGGCCCAGTACTTC.

J is TRBJ2-1 and V is TRBV28; D may be TRBD1 (6 bases). CDR1 and CDR2 (germline): MDHEN, SYDVKM. The V end was cut by 3 bases, the J end by 2 bases, with 8 bases between. This CDR3 contains 14 residues. The CDR3: CASSLRGTYNEQFF. DNA of the CDR3: TGTGCCAGCAGTTTGAGGGGGACCTACAATGAGCAGTTCTTC.

The chain uses TRBV2 and TRBJ2-3, with 10 bases identical to TRBD2. This CDR3 has 15 amino acids. The V segment lost 11 bases and the J segment 2 bases; nucleotides outside the gene matches: 10. The V gene's germline CDR1 is SNHLY and CDR2 FYNNEI. The CDR3 DNA sequence: TGTGCCGATGGGCTAGCGGGGGTTCTCACAGATACGCAGTATTTT. It is translated as CADGLAGVLTDTQYF.

The chain joins TRBV27 to TRBJ1-2, with D perhaps TRBD1 (5 bases). CDR1 and CDR2 (germline): MNHEY, SMNVEV (reference sequence). This CDR3 contains 15 residues. V lost 8 bases and J lost 6, with 22 bases in between. This chain's CDR3 is CASADLGGKDDGYTF. The CDR3 region has the DNA TGTGCCAGCGCCGATCTGGGGGGGAAGGATGATGGCTACACCTTC.

The chain couples TRBV7-6 to TRBJ2-7, with 8 bases aligning to TRBD2. There are 17 residues in the CDR3. V was clipped by 0 bases and J by 6 bases; unmatched bases: 13. Germline assignment: CDR1 SGHVS and CDR2 FNYEAQ. The chain's CDR3 is CASSLAPISGGSFEQYF. CDR3 sequence (DNA): TGTGCCAGCAGCTTAGCACCCATAAGCGGGGGAAGCTTCGAGCAGTACTTC.

This rearrangement joins TRBV2 to TRBJ2-3; 8 nucleotides agree with TRBD2. The CDR3 is 16 amino acids. Germline V gene data show CDR1 as SNHLY and CDR2 as FYNNEI. After removal of 8 bases from V and 0 bases from J, the junction contained 10 bases not matched to a gene. The CDR3 is CASARLARASTDTQYF. The CDR3, as DNA: TGTGCCAGCGCACGACTAGCGCGCGCTAGCACAGATACGCAGTATTTT. Using reference TRBV2 and TRBJ2-3 for the parts outside the CDR3, the full variable domain is EPEVTQTPSHQVTQMGQEVILRCVPISNHLYFYWYRQILGQKVEFLVSFYNNEISEKSEIFDDQFSVERPDGSNFTLKIRSTKLEDSAMYFCASARLARASTDTQYFGPGTRLTVL.

The rearrangement joins TRBV7-2 to TRBJ2-2, with D maybe TRBD2 (7 bases). Germline CDR1 SGHTA, CDR2 FQGNSA. The CDR3 length is 15 residues. With 7 bases removed from V and 1 base from J, the gap between germline ends came to 13 bases. CDR3 coding DNA: TGTGCCAGCAAGGGAGGGGGGGAGAACACCGGGGAGCTGTTTTTT. Its translation is CASKGGGENTGELFF.

V usage is TRBV7-9 and J usage is TRBJ1-2, with 8 positions matching TRBD1. The CDR3 is 15 amino acids. Germline loops: CDR1 SEHNR, CDR2 FQNEAQ (reference sequence). With 5 bases clipped from V and 0 bases from J, the junction kept 5 bases outside the gene matches. The CDR3 sequence: CASSTRTGTNYGYTF. Written as DNA, the CDR3 is TGTGCCAGCAGCACTCGGACAGGGACTAACTATGGCTACACCTTC.

The chain carries TRBV4-1 and TRBJ2-2; TRBD1 matches at 11 bases. Germline V gene sequence: CDR1 MGHRA, CDR2 YSYEKL. V trimming: 4 bases; J trimming: 6 bases; junction bases outside the gene matches: 7. This CDR3 contains 16 residues. The CDR3 bases are TGCGCCAGCAGCCTTGGACAGGGGGCTATCGCCGGGGAGCTGTTTTTT. Its translation is CASSLGQGAIAGELFF.

The J gene is TRBJ2-7, the V gene TRBV9, with 16 bases lining up with TRBD2. V gave up 4 bases and J gave up 6 bases; unmatched junction bases: 4. The CDR3 has 15 amino acids. CDR1 and CDR2 (germline): SGDLS, YYNGEE. This CDR3 reads CASSLGTSGGVEQYF. DNA of the CDR3: TGTGCCAGCAGCCTCGGGACTAGCGGGGGGGTCGAGCAGTACTTC. Full variable domain (remainder filled in from reference TRBV9 and TRBJ2-7): DSGVTQTPKHLITATGQRVTLRCSPRSGDLSVYWYQQSLDQGLQFLIQYYNGEERAKGNILERFSAQQFPDLHSELNLSSLELGDSALYFCASSLGTSGGVEQYFGPGTRLTVT.

The rearrangement uses TRBV9 and TRBJ2-1; D not certain. V dropped 0 bases and J dropped 0 bases, with 13 bases sitting between them. CDR3 size: 17 residues. In germline, CDR1 is SGDLS, CDR2 YYNGEE. The CDR3 DNA reads TGTGCCAGCAGCGTAGCCTCCACTCGGAGCTCCTACAATGAGCAGTTCTTC. Translated, it gives CASSVASTRSSYNEQFF.

This chain's CDR3 is CASSHPRDRVGNEQYF. The CDR3 region has the DNA TGTGCCAGCAGTCACCCCCGGGACAGGGTGGGCAACGAGCAGTACTTC. The rearrangement uses TRBV5-6 and TRBJ2-7, with 9 bases lining up with TRBD1. After removal of 5 bases from V and 5 bases from J, the junction contained 14 bases not matched to a gene. This CDR3 has 16 residues. Per the germline V gene, CDR1 is SGHDT and CDR2 is YYEEEE.

This clone appeared a few times. The chain has TRBV27 and TRBJ1-3; 11 bases map to TRBD1. Germline CDR1 MNHEY, CDR2 SMNVEV (reference sequence). This CDR3 spans 16 amino acids. With 5 bases clipped from V and 2 bases from J, the junction kept 5 bases outside the gene matches. The CDR3: CASSHGQGAAGNTIYF. The CDR3, as DNA: TGTGCCAGCAGTCACGGACAGGGGGCAGCTGGAAACACCATATATTTT.

The V call is TRBV7-9, the J call TRBJ1-2; D call uncertain. V was cut by 2 bases and J by 4 bases, with 17 bases left in between. In germline, CDR1 is SEHNR, CDR2 FQNEAQ (reference sequence). The CDR3 contains 16 residues. The CDR3 nucleotides are TGTGCCAGCAGCTTACCTTTGATAAGGGCGGGCTATGGCTACACCTTC. Protein: CASSLPLIRAGYGYTF.

The chain recombines TRBV6-5 with TRBJ1-3; D uncertain. V was pared by 8 bases and J by 0 bases, with 11 bases between. CDR1 is MNHEY, CDR2 SVGAGI, per germline. This CDR3 has 14 residues. The CDR3 nucleotides are TGTGCCAGCGCTTCGAGGAGCTCTGGAAACACCATATATTTT. As protein: CASASRSSGNTIYF.

The chain has TRBV2 and TRBJ2-5; D possibly corresponds to TRBD1 (6 bases). The J call may be mistaken, given a closer DNA end match to TRBJ2-7. CDR1 and CDR2 (germline): SNHLY, FYNNEI. The CDR3 is made up of 15 amino acids. In nucleotides, the CDR3 is TGTGCCAGCAGTGAAGAGGGGGTGAGCTCCTACGAGCAGTACTTC. Its protein product is CASSEEGVSSYEQYF.

The chain joins TRBV7-8 to TRBJ1-4; D is unclear. Per germline, CDR1 SGHVS and CDR2 FQNEAQ. CDR3 size: 16 residues. Trimming left V 2 bases short and J 11 bases short, with 21 bases between. CDR3 bases: TGTGCCAGCAGCTTATCGGATCAGGTAGAAACTGCGAAACTGTTTTTT. Translated: CASSLSDQVETAKLFF.

This chain joins TRBV7-9 and TRBJ2-5; TRBD2 matches 12 bases. The length of the CDR3 is 16 residues. Trimming removed 6 bases from V and 1 base from J; junction bases left unmatched: 6. Germline CDR1 SEHNR, CDR2 FQNEAQ (reference sequence). CDR3 DNA sequence: TGTGCCAGCAGTTCGACTAGCGGGGGTTCCCAAGAGACCCAGTACTTC. It specifies CASSSTSGGSQETQYF. The complete variable domain, with remaining parts taken from reference TRBV7-9 and TRBJ2-5, reads DTGVSQNPRHKITKRGQNVTFRCDPISEHNRLYWYRQTLGQGPEFLTYFQNEAQLEKSRLLSDRFSAERPKGSFSTLEIQRTEQGDSAMYLCASSSTSGGSQETQYFGPGTRLLVL.

The chain has TRBV2 and TRBJ2-1; the D gene is possibly TRBD2 (5 bases). The CDR3 spans 13 residues. The V end was cut by 6 bases, the J end by 3 bases, with 9 bases between. CDR1 is SNHLY and CDR2 is FYNNEI in the germline V gene. The chain's CDR3 is CASSSGFYNEQFF. The CDR3 DNA reads as TGTGCCAGCAGCTCGGGGTTCTACAATGAGCAGTTCTTC.

The chain combines TRBV5-4 with TRBJ2-1; 11 nucleotides match TRBD1. Looked up from germline, CDR1 is SGHNT and CDR2 is YYREEE (reference sequence). J gave up 9 bases and V 10 bases, and 12 bases lay outside the gene matches. The CDR3 length is 14 residues. Here the CDR3 DNA reads TGTGCCTACACATGGGGACAGGGGGTAACTGAGCAGTTCTTC. Residues: CAYTWGQGVTEQFF.

This clone was seen a handful of times. The chain is built from TRBV5-5 and TRBJ2-3, with D tentatively TRBD1 (5 bases). V gave up 7 bases and J gave up 7 bases, with 13 bases separating them. The CDR3 sequence is 12 residues long. Per the germline V gene, CDR1 is SGHKS and CDR2 is YYEKEE (reference sequence). The CDR3 loop is CASQGVFNTQYF. Here the CDR3 DNA reads TGTGCCAGCCAAGGGGTGTTCAATACGCAGTATTTT.